This entry concerns a single T cell receptor (beta chain). Its antigen target is currently unknown. Base qualities are not at hand, and no much larger clone is one base apart. The CDR3, cysteine through phenylalanine, is 16 amino acids long. Just the 48-base CDR3 DNA is kept, in frame starting at base 1. Trimming at the junction amounts to 6 bases on V and 4 bases on J, and the germline ends lie 19 bases apart. The germline V gene (reference sequence) gives CDR1 as MNHNY and CDR2 as SVGAGI. Libraries came from the immunoSEQ multiplex PCR assay. This is the immuneACCESS table as TCRdb keeps it, with only in-frame sequences that have V and J called. A part of the clones is gone; compared with another copy, unresolved V genes explain less than half, and the rest is unexplained. For this sample there are about 60,000 clones; roughly 88% appear just once. The ten most abundant clones make up roughly 3.8% of the sample.

These data are taken from a study of control samples from healthy donors and cancer patients (TCRdb year 2020). Here the chain combines TRBV6-6 and TRBJ1-3; confidence is insufficient to name the D gene. Sequences were obtained from blood. This clonotype was sampled from a man aged 45-65 years in good health. The DNA sequence is as follows: TGTGCCAGCAGGTCAGCCGTGATTTTGCCAGGAAACACCATATATTTT. This encodes CASRSAVILPGNTIYF.